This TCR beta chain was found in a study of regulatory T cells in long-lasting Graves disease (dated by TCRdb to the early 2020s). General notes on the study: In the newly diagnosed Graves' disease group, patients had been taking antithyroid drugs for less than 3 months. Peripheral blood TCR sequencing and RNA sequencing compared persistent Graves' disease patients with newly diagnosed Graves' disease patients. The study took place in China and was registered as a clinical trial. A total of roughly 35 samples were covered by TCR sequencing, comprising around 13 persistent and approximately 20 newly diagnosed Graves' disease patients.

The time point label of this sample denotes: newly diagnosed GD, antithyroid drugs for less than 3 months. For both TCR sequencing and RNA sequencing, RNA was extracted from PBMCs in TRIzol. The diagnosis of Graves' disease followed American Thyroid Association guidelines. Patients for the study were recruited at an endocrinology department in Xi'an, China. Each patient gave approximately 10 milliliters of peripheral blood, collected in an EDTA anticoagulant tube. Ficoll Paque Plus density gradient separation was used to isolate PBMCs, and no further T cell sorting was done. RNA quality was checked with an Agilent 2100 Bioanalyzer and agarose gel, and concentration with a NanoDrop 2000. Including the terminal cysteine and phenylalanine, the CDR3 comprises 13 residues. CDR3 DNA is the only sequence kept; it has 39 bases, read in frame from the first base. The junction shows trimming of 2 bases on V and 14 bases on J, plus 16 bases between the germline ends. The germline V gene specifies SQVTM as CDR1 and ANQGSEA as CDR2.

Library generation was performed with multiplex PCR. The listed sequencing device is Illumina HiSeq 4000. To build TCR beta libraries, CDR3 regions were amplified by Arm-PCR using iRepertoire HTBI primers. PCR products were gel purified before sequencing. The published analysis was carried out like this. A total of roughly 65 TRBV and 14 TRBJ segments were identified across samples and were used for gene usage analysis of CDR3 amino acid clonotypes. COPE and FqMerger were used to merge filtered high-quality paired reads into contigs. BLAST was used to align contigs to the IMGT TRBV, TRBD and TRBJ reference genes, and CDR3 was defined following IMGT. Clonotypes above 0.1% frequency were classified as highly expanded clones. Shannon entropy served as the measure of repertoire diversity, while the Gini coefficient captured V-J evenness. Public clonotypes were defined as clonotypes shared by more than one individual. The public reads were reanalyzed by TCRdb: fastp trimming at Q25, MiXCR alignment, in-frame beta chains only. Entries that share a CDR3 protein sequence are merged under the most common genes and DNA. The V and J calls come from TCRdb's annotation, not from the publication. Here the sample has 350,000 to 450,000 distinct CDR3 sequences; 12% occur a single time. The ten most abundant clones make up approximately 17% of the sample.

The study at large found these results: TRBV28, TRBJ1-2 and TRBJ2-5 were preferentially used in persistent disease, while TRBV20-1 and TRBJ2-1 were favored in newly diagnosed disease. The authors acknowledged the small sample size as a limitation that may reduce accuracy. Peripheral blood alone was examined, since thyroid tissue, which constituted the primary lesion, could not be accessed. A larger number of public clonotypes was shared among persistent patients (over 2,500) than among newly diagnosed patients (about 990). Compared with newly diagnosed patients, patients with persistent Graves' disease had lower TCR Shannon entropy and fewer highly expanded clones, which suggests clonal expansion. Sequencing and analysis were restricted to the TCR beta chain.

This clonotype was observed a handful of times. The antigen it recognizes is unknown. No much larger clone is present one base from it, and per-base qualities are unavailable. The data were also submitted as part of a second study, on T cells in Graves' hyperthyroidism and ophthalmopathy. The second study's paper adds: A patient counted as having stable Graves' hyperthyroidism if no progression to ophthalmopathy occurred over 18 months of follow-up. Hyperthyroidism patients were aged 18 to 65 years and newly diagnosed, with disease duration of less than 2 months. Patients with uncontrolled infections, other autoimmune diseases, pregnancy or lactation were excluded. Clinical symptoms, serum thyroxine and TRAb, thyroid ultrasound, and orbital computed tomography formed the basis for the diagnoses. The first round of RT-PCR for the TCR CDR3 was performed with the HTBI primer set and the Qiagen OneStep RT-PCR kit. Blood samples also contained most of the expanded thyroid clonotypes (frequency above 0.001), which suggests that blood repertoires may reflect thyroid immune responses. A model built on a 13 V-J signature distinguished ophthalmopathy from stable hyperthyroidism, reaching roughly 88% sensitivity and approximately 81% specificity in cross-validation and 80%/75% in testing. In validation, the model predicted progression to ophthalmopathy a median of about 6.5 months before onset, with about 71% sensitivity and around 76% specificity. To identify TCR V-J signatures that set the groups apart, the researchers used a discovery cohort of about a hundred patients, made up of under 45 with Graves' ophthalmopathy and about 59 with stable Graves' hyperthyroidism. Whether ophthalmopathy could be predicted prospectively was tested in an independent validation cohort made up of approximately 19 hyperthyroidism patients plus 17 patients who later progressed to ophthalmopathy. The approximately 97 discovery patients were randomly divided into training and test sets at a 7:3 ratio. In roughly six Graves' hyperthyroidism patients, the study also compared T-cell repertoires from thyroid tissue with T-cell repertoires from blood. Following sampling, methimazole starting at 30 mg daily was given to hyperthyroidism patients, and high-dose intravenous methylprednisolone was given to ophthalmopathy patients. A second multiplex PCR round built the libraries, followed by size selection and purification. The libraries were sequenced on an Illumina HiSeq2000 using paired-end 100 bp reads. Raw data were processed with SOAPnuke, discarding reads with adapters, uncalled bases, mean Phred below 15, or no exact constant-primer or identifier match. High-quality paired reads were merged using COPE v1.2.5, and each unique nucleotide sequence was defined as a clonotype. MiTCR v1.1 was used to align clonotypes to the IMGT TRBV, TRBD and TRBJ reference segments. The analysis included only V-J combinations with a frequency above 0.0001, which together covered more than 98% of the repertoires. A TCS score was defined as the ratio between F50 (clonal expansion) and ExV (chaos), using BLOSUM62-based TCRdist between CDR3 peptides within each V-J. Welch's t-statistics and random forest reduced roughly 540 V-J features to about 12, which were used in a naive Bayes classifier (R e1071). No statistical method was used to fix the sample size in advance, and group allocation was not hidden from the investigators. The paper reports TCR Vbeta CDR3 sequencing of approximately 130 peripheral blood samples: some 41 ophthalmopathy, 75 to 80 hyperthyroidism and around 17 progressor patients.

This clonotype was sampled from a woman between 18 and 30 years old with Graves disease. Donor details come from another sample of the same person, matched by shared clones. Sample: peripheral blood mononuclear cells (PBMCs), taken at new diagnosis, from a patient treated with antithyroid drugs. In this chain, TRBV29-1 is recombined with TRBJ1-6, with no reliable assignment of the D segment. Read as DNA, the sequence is TGCAGCGTTGAACCCTTCCCGGGAGGGACCCTCCACTTT. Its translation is CSVEPFPGGTLHF.